What follows are 16 T cell receptor beta chains derived from one specimen sequenced in a study of shared clonotypes between healthy human individuals. Sequencing was performed with immunoSEQ multiplex PCR; in TCRdb, only in-frame clones are kept and a portion is missing. The repertoire holds about 2.4 million clones, with approximately 93% as singletons. Material for sequencing was naive CD4+ T cells from PBMCs. Subset meaning: CD45RA+ positively selected. These receptors were collected from a man younger than 30 in good health. Some clones in this sample may be carry-over from other donors' samples.

This sequence joins TRBV7-7 and TRBJ2-7; tentative D call: TRBD2 (7 bases). V shed 4 bases and J shed 6 bases, with 13 bases lying between them. This CDR3 contains 13 residues. Germline V gene data show CDR1 as SSHAT and CDR2 as FNYEAQ (reference sequence). The CDR3 bases are TGTGCCAGCAGCTCGGCGGGGGCGTCCGAGCAGTACTTC. This gives the protein CASSSAGASEQYF.

The rearrangement uses TRBV14 and TRBJ2-1, with TRBD2 matching over 10 bases. The CDR3 spans 16 residues. Trimming removed 3 bases from V and 4 bases from J; junction bases left unmatched: 6. Germline CDR1 reads SGHDN; CDR2 reads FVKESK. CDR3 DNA sequence: TGTGCCAGCAGCCACCGGAGGACTAGCGGTTACAATGAGCAGTTCTTC. Translation: CASSHRRTSGYNEQFF.

The sample holds one count of this clone. The rearrangement links TRBV7-2 to TRBJ1-5, with TRBD1 as a possible D gene (6 bases). The germline gives CDR1 SGHTA, CDR2 FQGNSA. This CDR3 has 16 residues. Trimming took 2 bases from V and 1 from J, leaving 12 bases between them. The CDR3 nucleotides read TGTGCCAGCAGCTTATTTGGGGGCGCGAGCAATCAGCCCCAGCATTTT. Its protein is CASSLFGGASNQPQHF.

The gene calls are TRBV27 and TRBJ2-2, with D hard to call. The germline V gene encodes CDR1 MNHEY and CDR2 SMNVEV (reference sequence). The CDR3 spans 16 residues. The V end was cut by 5 bases, the J end by 0 bases, with 13 bases between. The CDR3: CASSIRLIANTGELFF. In nucleotides, the CDR3 is TGTGCCAGCAGTATCCGACTGATTGCGAACACCGGGGAGCTGTTTTTT.

The gene calls are TRBV6-6 and TRBJ1-2; tentatively, D is TRBD1 (5 bases). Trimming took 6 bases from V and 8 from J, leaving 13 bases between them. Germline values: CDR1 MNHNY, CDR2 SVGAGI (reference sequence). The CDR3 spans 12 residues. The CDR3 sequence: CASSRVWGGYTF. CDR3 bases: TGTGCCAGCAGCCGAGTTTGGGGCGGCTACACCTTC.

As to this clone: This same CDR3 is encoded by further DNA sequences in the sample. The chain links TRBV6-1 to TRBJ1-5, with a tentative D call TRBD1 (5 bases). Looked up from germline, CDR1 is MNHNS and CDR2 is SASEGT. V was cut by 6 bases and J by 6 bases, with 9 bases left in between. This CDR3 contains 12 residues. This CDR3 is CASRRGGQPQHF. The CDR3 DNA follows: TGTGCCAGCAGAAGGGGTGGTCAGCCCCAGCATTTT.

This chain connects TRBV29-1 to TRBJ2-7; tentatively, D is TRBD2 (7 bases). Trimming stripped 7 bases from V and 0 bases from J, with 16 bases between. The CDR3 spans 14 residues. Per germline, CDR1 SQVTM and CDR2 ANQGSEA. CDR3 bases: TGCAGCGCTGAGGGGGGGGGCCCCTCCTACGAGCAGTACTTC. Its protein is CSAEGGGPSYEQYF.

This clone was seen just once. This same CDR3 is encoded by further DNA sequences in the sample. DNA for the CDR3: TGTGCCAGCAGTTTAGCGGGGGACACAGATACGCAGTATTTT. The encoded protein is CASSLAGDTDTQYF. The rearrangement uses TRBV28 and TRBJ2-3, with 7 bases matching TRBD2. The CDR3 is 14 residues long. The V and J ends lost 2 bases and 2 bases, in that order; junction bases with no gene match: 1. Germline assignment: CDR1 MDHEN and CDR2 SYDVKM.

V gene TRBV5-4 combines with J gene TRBJ2-5, with D possibly being TRBD2 (6 bases). CDR3 length: 13 residues. V dropped 9 bases and J dropped 4 bases, with 16 bases sitting between them. Germline lookup yields CDR1 SGHNT and CDR2 YYREEE (reference sequence). The CDR3 nucleotides are TGTGCCACCACGGGGGACGGTGGAGAGACCCAGTACTTC. Translation: CATTGDGGETQYF.

The rearrangement uses TRBV5-1 and TRBJ1-5; D possibly corresponds to TRBD1 (5 bases). With 7 bases removed from V and 1 base from J, the gap between germline ends came to 15 bases. The CDR3 runs to 15 residues. Germline V lookup: CDR1 SGHRS, CDR2 YFSETQ. The CDR3 protein is CASASGTGSNQPQHF. In DNA form, the CDR3 reads TGCGCCAGCGCTTCCGGGACGGGAAGCAATCAGCCCCAGCATTTT.

The rearrangement joins TRBV28 to TRBJ2-1; the match to TRBD2 covers 11 bases. Unmatched junction bases numbered 7, after V lost 0 bases and J lost 12 bases. The length of the CDR3 is 15 residues. Germline V gene sequence: CDR1 MDHEN, CDR2 SYDVKM. The CDR3 here is CASSLWTSGKIWQFF. The CDR3 DNA follows: TGTGCCAGCAGTTTATGGACTAGCGGGAAGATCTGGCAGTTCTTC.

A word on this clone: The sample carries other DNA sequences with the same CDR3. The chain is built from TRBV5-1 and TRBJ2-3; D remains ambiguous. This CDR3 spans 14 amino acids. The germline gives CDR1 SGHRS, CDR2 YFSETQ. Trimming cost V 2 bases and J 0 bases, with 7 bases left between them. CDR3 amino acids: CASSLVPSTDTQYF. Written as DNA, the CDR3 is TGCGCCAGCAGCTTAGTGCCTAGCACAGATACGCAGTATTTT.

Note on this clone: The identical CDR3 is also encoded by other nucleotide sequences in the sample. The genes are TRBV19 and TRBJ1-3, with a weak D call TRBD1 (6 bases). Germline lookup yields CDR1 LNHDA and CDR2 SQIVND (reference sequence). The CDR3 length is 14 residues. V lost 2 bases and J 1 base, leaving 6 bases between the germline ends. This chain's CDR3 is CASSITGSGNTIYF. The CDR3 region has the DNA TGTGCCAGTAGTATAACAGGGTCTGGAAACACCATATATTTT.

V is TRBV5-1 and J is TRBJ2-5; TRBD2 matches 8 bases. Trimming removed 4 bases from V and 2 bases from J; junction bases left unmatched: 7. CDR3 length equals 15 residues. Germline V lookup: CDR1 SGHRS, CDR2 YFSETQ. CDR3 sequence: CASSLQRERQETQYF. CDR3 nucleotide sequence: TGCGCCAGCAGCCTACAGCGGGAGCGGCAAGAGACCCAGTACTTC.

The rearrangement joins TRBV5-1 to TRBJ2-7, with 10 bases matching TRBD2. V trimming: 6 bases; J trimming: 6 bases; junction bases outside the gene matches: 9. The CDR3 length is 14 residues. CDR1 and CDR2 from the germline V gene are SGHRS and YFSETQ. CDR3 loop: CASTPGLAPLEQYF. The CDR3 region has the DNA TGCGCCAGCACCCCGGGACTAGCGCCCCTCGAGCAGTACTTC.

With respect to this clone: The same CDR3 arises from other DNA sequences in this sample as well. The chain links TRBV28 to TRBJ1-1; 7 bases map to TRBD1. V lost 3 bases to trimming and J lost 14 bases; unmatched junction nucleotides: 9. Germline V gene sequence: CDR1 MDHEN, CDR2 SYDVKM. There are 12 residues in the CDR3. Written as DNA, the CDR3 is TGTGCCAGCAGTTTGAGACAGGGCCGGGCCTTCTTT. Translation: CASSLRQGRAFF. The full variable domain, in which reference TRBV28 and TRBJ1-1 provide the parts outside the CDR3, is DVKVTQSSRYLVKRTGEKVFLECVQDMDHENMFWYRQDPGLGLRLIYFSYDVKMKEKGDIPEGYSVSREKKERFSLILESASTNQTSMYLCASSLRQGRAFFGQGTRLTVV.